This T cell receptor (beta chain) was identified in a study of cytomegalovirus exposure and HLA in healthy donors. Study-wide results and caveats: Researchers counted 180 or so TCR beta chains as cytomegalovirus-associated.

Trimming took off 3 bases at V and 1 base at J, with 9 bases between the two ends. The CDR3 sequence is 14 residues long. The germline V gene has CDR1 SGHTA and CDR2 FQGNSA. The PCR had 60 Vbeta and 13 Jbeta primers. The method was immunoSEQ multiplex PCR; TCRdb's version includes in-frame clones alone and lacks a portion of them. The sample lists 100,000 or so clones, 80% to 90% seen once, with about 1.1% in the top ten. Remarks on this clone: Antigen specificity is unknown.

The source material was PBMCs. The receptor's source is a woman aged 18-29 years in good health and CMV-seronegative. This sequence joins TRBV7-2 and TRBJ1-1; the D gene is possibly TRBD1 (5 bases). CDR3 nucleotides: TGTGCCAGCAGCTTCAGGGCGCAGAACACTGAAGCTTTCTTT. Protein sequence: CASSFRAQNTEAFF.